This TCR beta chain originates from a study of neurological immune-mediated disorders. Study context: In a group of around 35 multiple sclerosis patients, some 30 had the relapsing-remitting type and 3 had the secondary progressive type.

Trimming left V 1 base short and J 0 bases short, with 9 bases between. CDR1 is SGHDN and CDR2 is FVKESK in the germline V gene. The CDR3 runs to 15 residues. The unsorted libraries had their origin in 2 million PBMCs stored at -80 C. The making of cDNA relied on 5'RACE with 10-nucleotide random UMIs. Every sequencing run produced over 180 million TCR-beta sequences, and the sequences from any one run covered 15-18 subjects. TCRdb called the 5' RACE reads again in MiXCR, with one record for every CDR3 protein. The sample consists of 80,000 to 85,000 distinct CDR3 sequences, 2% to 3% of them appearing once.

Sequenced input: PBMCs. The clonotype originates from a woman aged 25 to 39 with multiple sclerosis. The chain uses TRBV14 and TRBJ1-1, with no clear D. CDR3 region: CASSQVRGVNTEAFF. For the CDR3, the DNA is TGTGCCAGCAGCCAAGTCCGGGGAGTGAACACTGAAGCTTTCTTT. Together with reference TRBV14 and TRBJ1-1, the CDR3 gives the full variable domain: EAGVTQFPSHSVIEKGQTVTLRCDPISGHDNLYWYRRVMGKEIKFLLHFVKESKQDESGMPNNRFLAERTGGTYSTLKVQPAELEDSGVYFCASSQVRGVNTEAFFGQGTRLTVV.